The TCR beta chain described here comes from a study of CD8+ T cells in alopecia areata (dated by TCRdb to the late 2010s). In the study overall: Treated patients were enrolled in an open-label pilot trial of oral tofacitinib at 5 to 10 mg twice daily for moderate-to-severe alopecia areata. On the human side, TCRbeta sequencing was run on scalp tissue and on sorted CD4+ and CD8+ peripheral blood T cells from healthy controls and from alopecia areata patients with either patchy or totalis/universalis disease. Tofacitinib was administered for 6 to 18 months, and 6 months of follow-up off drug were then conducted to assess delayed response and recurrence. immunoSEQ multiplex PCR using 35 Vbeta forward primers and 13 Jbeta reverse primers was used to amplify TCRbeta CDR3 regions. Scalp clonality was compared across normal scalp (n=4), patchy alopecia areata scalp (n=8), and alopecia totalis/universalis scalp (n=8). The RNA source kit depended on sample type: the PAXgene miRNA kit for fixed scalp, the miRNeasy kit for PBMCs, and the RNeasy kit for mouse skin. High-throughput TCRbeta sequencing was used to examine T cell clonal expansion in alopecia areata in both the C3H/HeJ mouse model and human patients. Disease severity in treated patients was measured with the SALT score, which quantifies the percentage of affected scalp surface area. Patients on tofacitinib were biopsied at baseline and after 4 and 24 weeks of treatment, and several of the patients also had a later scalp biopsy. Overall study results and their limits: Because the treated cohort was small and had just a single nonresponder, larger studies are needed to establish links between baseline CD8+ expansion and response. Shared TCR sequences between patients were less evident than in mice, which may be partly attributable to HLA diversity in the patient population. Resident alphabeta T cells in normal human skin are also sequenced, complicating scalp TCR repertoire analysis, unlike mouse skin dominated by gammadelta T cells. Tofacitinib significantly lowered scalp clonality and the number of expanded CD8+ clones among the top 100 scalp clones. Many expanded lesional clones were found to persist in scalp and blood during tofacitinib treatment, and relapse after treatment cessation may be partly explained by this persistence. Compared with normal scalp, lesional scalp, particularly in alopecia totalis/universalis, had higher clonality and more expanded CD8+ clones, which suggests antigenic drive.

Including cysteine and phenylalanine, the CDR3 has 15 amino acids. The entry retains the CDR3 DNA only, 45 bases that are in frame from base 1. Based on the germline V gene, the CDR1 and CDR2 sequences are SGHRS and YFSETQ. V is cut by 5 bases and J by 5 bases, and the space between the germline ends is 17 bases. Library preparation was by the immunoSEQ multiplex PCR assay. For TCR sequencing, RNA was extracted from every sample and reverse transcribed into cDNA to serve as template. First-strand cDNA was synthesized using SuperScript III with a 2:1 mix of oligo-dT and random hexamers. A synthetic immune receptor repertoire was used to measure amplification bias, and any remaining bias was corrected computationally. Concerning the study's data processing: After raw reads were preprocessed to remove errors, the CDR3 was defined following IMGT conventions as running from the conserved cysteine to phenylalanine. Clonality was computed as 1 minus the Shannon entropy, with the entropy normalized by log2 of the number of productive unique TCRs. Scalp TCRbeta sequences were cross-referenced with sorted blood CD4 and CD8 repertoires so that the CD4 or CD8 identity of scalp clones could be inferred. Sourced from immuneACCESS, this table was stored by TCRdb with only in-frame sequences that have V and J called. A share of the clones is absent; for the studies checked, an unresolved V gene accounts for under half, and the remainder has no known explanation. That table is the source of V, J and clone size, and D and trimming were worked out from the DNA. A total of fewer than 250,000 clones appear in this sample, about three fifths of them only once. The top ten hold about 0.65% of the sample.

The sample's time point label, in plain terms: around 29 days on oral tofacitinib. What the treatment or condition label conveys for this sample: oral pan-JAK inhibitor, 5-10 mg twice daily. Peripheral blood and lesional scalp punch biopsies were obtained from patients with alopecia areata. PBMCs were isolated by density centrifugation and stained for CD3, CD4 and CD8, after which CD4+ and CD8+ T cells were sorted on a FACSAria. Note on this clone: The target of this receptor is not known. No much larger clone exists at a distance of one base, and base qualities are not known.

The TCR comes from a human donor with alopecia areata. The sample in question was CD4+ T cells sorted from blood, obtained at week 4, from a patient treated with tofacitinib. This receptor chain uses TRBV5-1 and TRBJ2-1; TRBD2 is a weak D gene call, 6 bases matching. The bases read TGCGCCAGCAGTAAAAGCTGGGGACTCAACAATGAGCAGTTCTTC. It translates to CASSKSWGLNNEQFF.